This note documents a single T cell receptor beta chain sequence. The record originates from a study of blood T cell repertoires in COVID-19. Turning to the study itself: Whether acute or convalescent, the COVID-19 samples came from the United States, Italy and Spain. Nucleic acid was either cDNA or gDNA, and it came from T cells, B-cell-depleted T cells, or PBMCs.

This CDR3 has 15 amino acids. Germline V gene lookup returns CDR1 SGHTA and CDR2 FQGNSA. Trimming took 5 bases from V and 4 from J; bases not matched to a gene: 3. Authors' data handling: For nucleated cells, counts were estimated from reference gene primer amplification. Assay: immunoSEQ multiplex PCR; the TCRdb copy retains only in-frame clones and omits some. That table gives V, J and clone size, and the DNA gave D and trimming. The data show 200,000 to 250,000 clones, about 88% seen once. The chain combines TRBV7-2 with TRBJ2-3; 13 nucleotides line up with TRBD2. The TCR sequence derives from a man aged 70-80 years with acute or convalescent COVID-19. Sequencing input: peripheral blood. CDR3 DNA sequence: TGTGCCAGCAGCGCGGGGACTAGCGGGGCAGATACGCAGTATTTT. Protein product: CASSAGTSGADTQYF. The full variable domain, rest sourced from reference TRBV7-2 and TRBJ2-3, is GAGVSQSPSNKVTEKGKDVELRCDPISGHTALYWYRQSLGQGLEFLIYFQGNSAPDKSGLPSDRFSAERTGGSVSTLTIQRTQQEDSAVYLCASSAGTSGADTQYFGPGTRLTVL.